This T cell receptor (beta chain) was profiled in a study of vaccination and CD4 T cells after COVID-19. Trimming removed 7 bases from V and 0 bases from J, with 17 bases in between. The CDR3 is made up of 16 amino acids. CDR1 and CDR2 (germline): MNHEY, SVGEGT. Treatment indicated: approximately nine-day PBMC culture with coronavirus spike peptide pools or control peptides (ViraFEST assay). About this clonotype: The antigen is unknown.

With the Oncomine TCR Beta short-read assay, DNA from cultured CD4+ T cells was sequenced. TCRdb itself ran the PCR reads through MiXCR, one entry per CDR3 protein. The sample shows roughly 20,000 distinct CDR3 sequences, 40% of them seen only once. The chain links TRBV6-2 or TRBV6-3 to TRBJ2-3; TRBD1 might be the D (7 bases). This sequence was found in a human donor who had recovered from COVID-19. The input for sequencing was CD4+ T cells from blood, cultured in vitro, taken after SARS-CoV-2 vaccination. Here the CDR3 DNA reads TGTGCCAGCACCAAAGGAGGGGGCCCGAGCACAGATACGCAGTATTTT. This translates into CASTKGGGPSTDTQYF.